These 32 T cell receptor beta chains share one sample of origin, sequenced in a study of T cells in Graves' hyperthyroidism and ophthalmopathy. TCR beta CDR3 regions were amplified from RNA transcripts. Using the HTBI primer set, a first-round RT-PCR was run on the TCR CDR3. Each CDR3 protein gets one entry after TCRdb re-called the multiplex PCR reads with MiXCR. This table holds hundreds of thousands of distinct CDR3 sequences, approximately 14% found once. The sample taken for sequencing was blood. These receptors all stem from a woman aged 40 to 50 with Graves' ophthalmopathy.

There are a few counts of this clonotype. V is TRBV18 and J is TRBJ1-6, with 8 bases aligning to TRBD1. The CDR3 has 15 amino acids. Germline assignment: CDR1 KGHSH and CDR2 LQKENI. The junction had 5 bases not matched to a gene; V was cut back by 3 bases and J by 7 bases. The CDR3 here is CASSPQGALNSPLHF. CDR3 nucleotide sequence: TGTGCCAGCTCACCGCAGGGGGCCTTAAATTCACCCCTCCACTTT.

In its sample, this clonotype was seen many times. This rearrangement joins TRBV7-2 to TRBJ2-7; 8 bases align to TRBD1. Unmatched junction bases numbered 6, after V lost 3 bases and J lost 5 bases. The germline V gene has CDR1 SGHTA and CDR2 FQGNSA. This CDR3 is built from 14 residues. For the CDR3, the DNA is TGTGCCAGCAGCTTTGACAGGGGTGTCGACGAGCAGTACTTC. It encodes CASSFDRGVDEQYF.

This clonotype has more than one count but fewer than ten. The chain carries TRBV4-1 and TRBJ1-2, with unresolved D. This CDR3 contains 12 residues. Germline V CDR1 and CDR2: MGHRA, YSYEKL. V lost 3 bases to trimming and J lost 5 bases, with 7 bases between them. The CDR3, as DNA: TGCGCCAGCAGCCAGAGACCTTATGGCTACACCTTC. Translation: CASSQRPYGYTF.

This clonotype was counted many times. This rearrangement joins TRBV9 to TRBJ2-5; 8 bases fit TRBD1. V lost 0 bases and J lost 5; bases outside the gene matches: 6. The CDR3 is 15 amino acids. Germline V lookup: CDR1 SGDLS, CDR2 YYNGEE. The CDR3 protein is CASSVGTGRLETQYF. In nucleotides, the CDR3 is TGTGCCAGCAGCGTAGGGACAGGGAGATTGGAGACCCAGTACTTC.

This clonotype was observed at least ten times. The CDR3 protein is CASRSTAFSQNTGELFF. CDR3 DNA: TGTGCCAGCAGATCGACAGCCTTCTCTCAGAACACCGGGGAGCTGTTTTTT. The chain recombines TRBV6-1 with TRBJ2-2, with D perhaps TRBD1 (5 bases). The CDR3 is 17 amino acids. V lost 6 bases to trimming and J lost 1 base, with 18 bases between them. From germline, CDR1 is MNHNS and CDR2 SASEGT.

This clonotype was observed at least ten times. The genes are TRBV6-1 and TRBJ2-7; D gene unclear. The V gene's germline CDR1 is MNHNS and CDR2 SASEGT. Trimming cost V 0 bases and J 5 bases, with 8 bases left between them. CDR3 length: 13 residues. The CDR3 DNA sequence: TGTGCCAGCAGTGAAGCTCGAGTCCACGAGCAGTACTTC. Amino acids: CASSEARVHEQYF.

This clonotype was seen a single time. The chain is built from TRBV20-1 and TRBJ1-1, with D tentatively TRBD1 (5 bases). This CDR3 has 15 residues. Germline V gene lookup returns CDR1 DFQATT and CDR2 SNEGSKA (reference sequence). With 2 bases removed from V and 0 bases from J, the gap between germline ends came to 13 bases. The CDR3 DNA reads as TGCAGTGCTAGACAGGGAGCATCTATGAACACTGAAGCTTTCTTT. It specifies CSARQGASMNTEAFF.

This clonotype has at least ten counts. This chain joins TRBV15 and TRBJ1-1, with D tentatively TRBD1 (5 bases). Trimming cost V 2 bases and J 1 base, with 11 bases left between them. This CDR3 is built from 15 residues. Germline lookup yields CDR1 LNHNV and CDR2 YYDKDF (reference sequence). The CDR3 DNA sequence: TGTGCCACCAGCAGAAACTCCAGGGAGAACACTGAAGCTTTCTTT. Protein product: CATSRNSRENTEAFF.

This clonotype was recorded many times. This chain uses TRBV12-3 or TRBV12-4 with TRBJ2-2; D perhaps matches TRBD2 (5 bases). The germline V and J ends were trimmed by 7 bases and 6 bases, with 12 bases remaining between them. The CDR3 totals 13 residues. Here the CDR3 DNA reads TGTGCCAGCACCGACCGGGATTCCGGGGAGCTGTTTTTT. This gives the protein CASTDRDSGELFF.

The CDR3 DNA sequence: TGTGCCAGCAGCCATTCGGCCGAGGACGCTTTCTTT. Protein: CASSHSAEDAFF. The rearrangement links TRBV3-1 to TRBJ1-1; D gene unclear. The CDR3 spans 12 residues. V was pared by 3 bases and J by 11 bases, with 13 bases between. Germline V lookup: CDR1 LGHDT, CDR2 YNNKEL (reference sequence).

This clonotype showed up many times. DNA for the CDR3: TGTGCCAGCAGGCACTCAACCGAGACCTACGAGCAGTACTTC. The encoded protein is CASRHSTETYEQYF. The rearrangement joins TRBV12-3 or TRBV12-4 to TRBJ2-7, with D unclear. Trimming stripped 6 bases from V and 2 bases from J, with 14 bases between. The length of the CDR3 is 14 residues.

The chain combines TRBV2 with TRBJ2-3; D may be TRBD1 (5 bases). This CDR3 spans 13 amino acids. The germline V gene has CDR1 SNHLY and CDR2 FYNNEI. Trimming took off 7 bases at V and 4 bases at J, with 12 bases between the two ends. The CDR3 reads CASKTVIADTQYF. The CDR3 DNA reads TGTGCCAGCAAGACAGTAATCGCAGATACGCAGTATTTT.

This clonotype was detected many times. The genes are TRBV19 and TRBJ2-7, with 8 bases matching TRBD2. Germline-derived CDR1 and CDR2 are LNHDA and SQIVND (reference sequence). The CDR3 covers 15 residues. V lost 3 bases to trimming and J lost 6 bases; unmatched junction nucleotides: 10. This chain's CDR3 is CASSISGNEYFEQYF. The CDR3 region has the DNA TGTGCCAGTAGTATTAGCGGGAATGAGTATTTCGAGCAGTACTTC.

This clonotype was seen many times. DNA of the CDR3: TGTGCCAGCAGTTATTCTAGCGGGAGGCTGGACGAGCAGTACTTC. Its translation is CASSYSSGRLDEQYF. The chain couples TRBV6-5 to TRBJ2-7; TRBD2 aligns across 11 bases. The CDR3 has 15 residues. After removal of 3 bases from V and 5 bases from J, the junction contained 6 bases not matched to a gene. CDR1 is MNHEY and CDR2 is SVGAGI in the germline V gene.

This clonotype was observed at least ten times. J is TRBJ2-7 and V is TRBV28; TRBD2 is a possible D gene (6 bases). The CDR3 spans 15 residues. V lost 3 bases, J lost 3 bases, and 15 bases lay in between. CDR1 is MDHEN and CDR2 is SYDVKM in the germline V gene. The CDR3 is CASSFGGRTLYEQYF. The CDR3, as DNA: TGTGCCAGCAGTTTTGGTGGGAGGACCCTCTACGAGCAGTACTTC.

This clonotype was seen many times. V and J are TRBV19 and TRBJ2-7; D gene ambiguous. The CDR3 covers 14 residues. The germline gives CDR1 LNHDA, CDR2 SQIVND (reference sequence). The V and J ends lost 1 base and 3 bases respectively, with 10 bases between them. The DNA of the CDR3 is TGTGCCAGTAGTATAGTTGGCGGTATCTACGAGCAGTACTTC. Translation: CASSIVGGIYEQYF. Together with reference TRBV19 and TRBJ2-7, the CDR3 gives the full variable domain: DGGITQSPKYLFRKEGQNVTLSCEQNLNHDAMYWYRQDPGQGLRLIYYSQIVNDFQKGDIAEGYSVSREKKESFPLTVTSAQKNPTAFYLCASSIVGGIYEQYFGPGTRLTVT.

This clonotype was counted a few times. J is TRBJ2-7 and V is TRBV4-3; D may correspond to TRBD1 or TRBD2 (5 bases each). The CDR3 loop spans 15 amino acids. Germline V lookup: CDR1 LGHNA, CDR2 YSLEER. Trimming took off 2 bases at V and 3 bases at J, with 14 bases between the two ends. CDR3 in DNA: TGCGCCAGCAGCCAACCCGGGACCGCCAACTACGAGCAGTACTTC. It translates to CASSQPGTANYEQYF.

This clonotype was counted at least ten times. This chain connects TRBV6-5 to TRBJ1-1; 7 nucleotides match TRBD1. The CDR3 is made up of 14 amino acids. The germline CDR1 and CDR2 sequences are MNHEY and SVGAGI. Germline trimming cut 2 bases from V and 1 base from J; bases unmatched to any gene: 1. The CDR3 DNA is TGTGCCAGCAGTTACGAGGGGGCGAACACTGAAGCTTTCTTT. Translation gives CASSYEGANTEAFF.

This clonotype was seen ten or more times. The chain recombines TRBV3-1 with TRBJ2-3, with 7 bases identical to TRBD1. The CDR3 runs to 13 residues. V lost 5 bases to trimming and J lost 5 bases; unmatched junction nucleotides: 4. Germline loops: CDR1 LGHDT, CDR2 YNNKEL (reference sequence). The CDR3 loop reads CASSSGTVDTQYF. The CDR3 region has the DNA TGTGCCAGCAGCTCTGGGACAGTAGATACGCAGTATTTT.

This chain uses TRBV6-2 or TRBV6-3 with TRBJ2-2; no reliable D call. The CDR3 covers 15 residues. Trimming took 7 bases from V and 0 from J, leaving 12 bases between them. From germline, CDR1 is MNHEY and CDR2 SVGEGT. CDR3 sequence (DNA): TGTGCCAGCAAAGAGAGCAGGACGAACACCGGGGAGCTGTTTTTT. This codes for CASKESRTNTGELFF.

This clonotype has only a few counts. The chain couples TRBV19 to TRBJ2-5; tentative D call: TRBD2 (6 bases). The CDR3 extends over 14 amino acids. Germline V gives CDR1 LNHDA, CDR2 SQIVND (reference sequence). V was cut by 5 bases and J by 3 bases, with 13 bases left in between. The CDR3, as DNA: TGTGCCAGTAGTCCAAAAGGGGAGGAAGAGACCCAGTACTTC. Protein: CASSPKGEEETQYF.

This clonotype occurred many times. The chain couples TRBV19 to TRBJ1-2; D not certain. The CDR3 extends over 12 amino acids. Trimming left V 7 bases short and J 8 bases short, with 14 bases between. Germline CDR1 and CDR2: LNHDA and SQIVND (reference sequence). The DNA for the CDR3 is TGTGCCAGTAACTTCGGGGATGGAGGCTACACCTTC. This translates into CASNFGDGGYTF.

The chain couples TRBV11-2 to TRBJ1-2; D gene ambiguous. Trimming pared 5 bases from V and 4 bases from J, leaving 14 bases between. The germline V gene has CDR1 SGHAT and CDR2 FQNNGV. This CDR3 comprises 14 residues. The CDR3 sequence is CASSQDGVVYGYTF. CDR3 nucleotide sequence: TGTGCCAGCAGCCAGGACGGAGTTGTCTATGGCTACACCTTC. The full variable domain, completed using reference TRBV11-2 and TRBJ1-2, is EAGVAQSPRYKIIEKRQSVAFWCNPISGHATLYWYQQILGQGPKLLIQFQNNGVVDDSQLPKDRFSAERLKGVDSTLKIQPAKLEDSAVYLCASSQDGVVYGYTFGSGTRLTVV.

About this clonotype itself: Relative to the germline gene, one junction end is altered; a read error may explain this. V gene TRBV30 combines with J gene TRBJ2-7; 10 nucleotides agree with TRBD1. Germline CDR1 GTSNPN, CDR2 SVGIG (reference sequence). The CDR3 runs to 13 residues. In DNA, the CDR3 is TGTGCCTGGAGGGGACAGGGGACCGGGGAGCTGTACTTC. It specifies CAWRGQGTGELYF.

Many counts were recorded for this clonotype. This chain uses TRBV12-3 or TRBV12-4 with TRBJ2-7; 10 nucleotides align to TRBD2. The junction had 6 bases not matched to a gene; V was cut back by 5 bases and J by 2 bases. The CDR3 contains 15 residues. The CDR3 loop reads CASSLGTSVTYEQYF. Written as DNA, the CDR3 is TGTGCCAGCAGTCTTGGGACTAGCGTAACCTACGAGCAGTACTTC.

This clonotype came up many times. CDR3 amino acids: CASSPRTGELFF. CDR3 DNA sequence: TGTGCCAGCAGCCCTCGGACCGGGGAGCTGTTTTTT. V is TRBV19 and J is TRBJ2-2, with D unclear. From germline, CDR1 is LNHDA and CDR2 SQIVND (reference sequence). Deletions cut 9 bases from V and 5 bases from J, with 10 bases between. The CDR3 is 12 amino acids.

CDR3 sequence reads: CSVGGAGDRTQHF. CDR3 DNA: TGCAGCGTTGGGGGAGCAGGAGATAGGACCCAGCATTTT. This chain joins TRBV29-1 and TRBJ1-5; no firm D call. V lost 4 bases to trimming and J lost 11 bases, with 18 bases between them. Germline V gene sequence: CDR1 SQVTM, CDR2 ANQGSEA. The CDR3 has 13 amino acids.

At least ten counts were recorded for this clonotype. The chain joins TRBV28 to TRBJ1-2, with TRBD1 as a possible D gene (6 bases). V gave up 8 bases and J gave up 3 bases, with 10 bases separating them. Germline CDR1 reads MDHEN; CDR2 reads SYDVKM. The CDR3 extends over 12 amino acids. The CDR3 region has the DNA TGTGCCAGCCGGGACATGGACTATGGCTACACCTTC. The encoded protein is CASRDMDYGYTF.

The chain joins TRBV24-1 to TRBJ2-4; D possibly corresponds to TRBD2 (5 bases). V was shortened by 3 bases and J by 4 bases, with 6 bases between the two germline ends. The CDR3 extends over 13 amino acids. Germline CDR1 KGHDR, CDR2 SFDVKD. CDR3 in amino acids: CATSDPGKNIQYF. The CDR3 DNA reads TGTGCCACCAGTGATCCGGGAAAAAACATTCAGTACTTC.

This clonotype has at least ten counts. The CDR3 region is CAWSGKWYTEAFF. CDR3 bases: TGTGCCTGGAGTGGAAAATGGTACACTGAAGCTTTCTTT. The rearrangement joins TRBV30 to TRBJ1-1; D ambiguous. The CDR3 totals 13 residues. The V end lost 1 base, the J end lost 3 bases, and 9 bases lay between the germline ends. The germline gives CDR1 GTSNPN, CDR2 SVGIG (reference sequence).

This clonotype has a count of ten or more. Here the CDR3 reads CASSSGPANTEAFF. For the CDR3, the DNA is TGTGCCAGCAGCTCAGGACCAGCGAACACTGAAGCTTTCTTT. The chain couples TRBV27 to TRBJ1-1; D is uncertain. The CDR3 spans 14 residues. Germline values: CDR1 MNHEY, CDR2 SMNVEV (reference sequence). The germline V and J ends were trimmed by 6 bases and 1 base, with 12 bases remaining between them.

This clonotype was counted many times. This rearrangement joins TRBV6-5 to TRBJ1-1; a weak D match, TRBD1 (5 bases). Germline CDR1 is MNHEY and CDR2 is SVGAGI. V lost 2 bases to trimming and J lost 3 bases, with 10 bases between them. CDR3 size: 14 residues. Here the CDR3 DNA reads TGTGCCAGCAGTTACGGGGGGAAGGACACTGAAGCTTTCTTT. Translating gives CASSYGGKDTEAFF.